The clone carrying this T cell receptor beta chain was recorded at least ten times. Its antigen is as yet unknown. Amplification targeted TCR beta CDR3 regions from RNA transcripts. HTBI primers were the set used in a first-round RT-PCR of the TCR CDR3. TCRdb reanalysed the multiplex PCR reads using MiXCR and keeps one entry per CDR3 protein. The sample yields some 500,000 distinct CDR3 sequences, 24% seen once. This CDR3 spans 19 amino acids. V was clipped by 1 base and J by 3 bases; unmatched bases: 16. CDR1 and CDR2 from the germline V gene are SNHLY and FYNNEI. The record originates from a study of T cells in Graves' hyperthyroidism and ophthalmopathy. Study observations and caveats: Separation of ophthalmopathy from stable hyperthyroidism was achieved by a 13 V-J model.

Any patient presenting with uncontrolled infection, other autoimmune disease, pregnancy or lactation was left out. Every diagnosis used clinical symptoms, serum thyroxine and TRAb, thyroid ultrasound and orbital computed tomography. This sample holds PBMCs from under 11 ml fresh peripheral blood. The source of this sequence is a young woman with Graves' ophthalmopathy. This rearrangement joins TRBV2 to TRBJ1-1; 8 nucleotides line up with TRBD1. Sequencing was done on a sample of blood. The DNA of the CDR3 is TGTGCCAGCAGTGAAGGCCGACAGGGGCCCCAAGTTAGGGACACTGAAGCTTTCTTT. Its protein is CASSEGRQGPQVRDTEAFF.